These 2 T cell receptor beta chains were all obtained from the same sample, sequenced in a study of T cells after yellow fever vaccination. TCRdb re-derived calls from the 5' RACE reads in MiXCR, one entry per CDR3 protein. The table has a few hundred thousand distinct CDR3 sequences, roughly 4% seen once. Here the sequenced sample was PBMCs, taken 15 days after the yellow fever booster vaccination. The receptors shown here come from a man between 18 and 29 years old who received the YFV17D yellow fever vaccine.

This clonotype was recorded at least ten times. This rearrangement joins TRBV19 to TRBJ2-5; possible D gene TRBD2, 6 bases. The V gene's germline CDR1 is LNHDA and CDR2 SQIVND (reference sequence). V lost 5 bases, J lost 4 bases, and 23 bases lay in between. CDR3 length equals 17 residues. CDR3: CASSAHDSSAVGETQYF. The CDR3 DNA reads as TGTGCCAGTAGTGCCCACGACTCTAGCGCCGTGGGAGAGACCCAGTACTTC.

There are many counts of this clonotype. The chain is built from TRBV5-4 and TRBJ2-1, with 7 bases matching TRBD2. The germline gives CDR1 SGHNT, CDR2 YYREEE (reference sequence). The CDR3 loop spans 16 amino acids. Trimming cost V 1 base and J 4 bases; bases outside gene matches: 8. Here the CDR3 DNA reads TGTGCCAGCAGCTTGAAGCTAGCGGCGGGATACAATGAGCAGTTCTTC. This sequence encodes CASSLKLAAGYNEQFF.